The rows below give T cell receptor beta chains drawn from one sample of a study of sequential checkpoint blockade in melanoma. Sequenced by immunoSEQ multiplex PCR; TCRdb stores in-frame clones only, minus some. Of roughly 5,100 clones listed, approximately 75% are singletons. The material sequenced was CD8+ T cells sorted from blood (inferred from file names), taken from a patient given nivolumab and ipilimumab in sequence. The source is a human patient with melanoma. Some clones in this sample may be carry-over from other donors' samples. The CDR3 runs from the conserved cysteine through the conserved F or W. D genes are given only for firm matches. Clone size, where shown, is once, few, many, or a class for clones that have expanded.

J	V	size	D	DNA	CDR3
TRBJ2-7	TRBV7-6	NA	NA	TGTGCCAGCAGCTTAGAGCAGGCGAGCTCCTACGAGCAGTACTTC	CASSLEQASSYEQYF
TRBJ1-2	TRBV6-1	NA	TRBD1	TGTGCCAGCACACAAAGACAGGGCACCCATGGCTACACCTTC	CASTQRQGTHGYTF
TRBJ2-7	TRBV6-5	NA	TRBD1	TGTGCCAGCAGTTACGGGACAGGTCTCGAGCAGTACTTC	CASSYGTGLEQYF
TRBJ1-1	TRBV15	NA	NA	TGTGCCTCCTCGGACAGCCGTGAAGCTTTCTTT	CASSDSREAFF
TRBJ2-3	TRBV11-3	NA	TRBD2	TGTGCCAGCAGCTTCAGCGGGGGGTCCACAGATACGCAGTATTTT	CASSFSGGSTDTQYF
TRBJ2-3	TRBV15	NA	NA	TGTGCCACCAGTACCGGGTACACGCGCACAGATACGCAGTATTTT	CATSTGYTRTDTQYF
TRBJ2-2	TRBV7-2	NA	NA	TGTGCCAGCAGCTTAAGGGGATACGATTTGAACACCGGGGAGCTGTTTTTT	CASSLRGYDLNTGELFF
TRBJ2-1	TRBV19	few	NA	TGTGCCAGTAGTATAGAGGCGGGTAGCTCCTACAATGAGCAGTTCTTC	CASSIEAGSSYNEQFF
TRBJ2-4	TRBV7-6	once	NA	TGTGCCAGCAGCTTACTTCCCGGAGGCCCTAAAAACATTCAGTACTTC	CASSLLPGGPKNIQYF
TRBJ1-2	TRBV11-3	NA	TRBD1	TGTGCCAGCACCAACAGGGGTGGGTCTCGGAACTATGGCTACACCTTC	CASTNRGGSRNYGYTF
TRBJ1-5	TRBV4-1	NA	NA	TGCGCCAGCAGCCAAGCGGCGGGGAATCAGCCCCAGCATTTT	CASSQAAGNQPQHF
TRBJ2-1	TRBV6-5	NA	TRBD1	TGTGCCAGCAGTTACTCGAGGGGGCCCTACAATGAGCAGTTCTTC	CASSYSRGPYNEQFF
TRBJ1-1	TRBV27	few	NA	TGTGCCAGCACCCTCACCGGGGGAGCGAACACTGAAGCTTTCTTT	CASTLTGGANTEAFF
TRBJ2-1	TRBV6-4	NA	TRBD1	TGTGCCAGCAGCTTACAGGGGGGTACCTACAATGAGCAGTTCTTC	CASSLQGGTYNEQFF
TRBJ2-7	TRBV5-1	NA	NA	TGCGCCAGCAGCTTGGGCAGAATAATCCCGTCGGGGCAGTACTTC	CASSLGRIIPSGQYF
TRBJ1-5	TRBV15	NA	NA	TGTGCCACCAGCAGAGACCGGGGCAATCAGCCCCAGCATTTT	CATSRDRGNQPQHF
TRBJ1-2	TRBV19	few	NA	TGTGCCAGTAGTATAGGGCCAATCGTCGGCTACACCTTC	CASSIGPIVGYTF
TRBJ2-2	TRBV5-1	NA	NA	TGCGCCAGTGGGCGAGTCAACACCGGGGAGCTGTTTTTT	CASGRVNTGELFF
TRBJ1-2	TRBV6-5	NA	NA	TGTGCCAGCAGTTACTCGATTGACAGTAGGGATGGCTACACCTTC	CASSYSIDSRDGYTF
TRBJ2-3	TRBV4-3	NA	NA	TGCGCCAGCAGCCTCGCTCTCGGGTCTAGCACAGATACGCAGTATTTT	CASSLALGSSTDTQYF
TRBJ2-7	TRBV28	NA	NA	TGTGCCAGCAGGGAATTAGGGGTTCTCTCCTACGAGCAGTACTTC	CASRELGVLSYEQYF
TRBJ2-1	TRBV7-3	NA	NA	TGTGCCAGCAGCTTAGGAGGCAGGGGTAATGAGCAGTTCTTC	CASSLGGRGNEQFF
TRBJ1-2	TRBV9	NA	TRBD1	TGTGCCAGCAGTGACAGGGACGGCTACACCTTC	CASSDRDGYTF
TRBJ2-3	TRBV4-2	NA	TRBD1	TGTGCCAGCAGCCAAGTCTACAGGGGGGTCCCAGATACGCAGTATTTT	CASSQVYRGVPDTQYF
TRBJ2-3	TRBV2	once	NA	TGTGCCAGCAGCCCCGGTTGGGGGCGCACAGATACGCAGTATTTT	CASSPGWGRTDTQYF
TRBJ2-7	TRBV28	NA	TRBD2	TGTGCCAGCAGTCCCGGACGCGGGAGCTCCTACGAGCAGTACTTC	CASSPGRGSSYEQYF
TRBJ2-7	TRBV5-8	once	TRBD2	TGTGCCAGTGGGACTAGCGGGTACACCTACGAGCAGTACTTC	CASGTSGYTYEQYF
TRBJ1-6	TRBV11-2	NA	NA	TGTGCCAGCAGCTCGGAGCTGCAGAGCTCCTATAATTCACCCCTCCACTTT	CASSSELQSSYNSPLHF
TRBJ2-3	TRBV5-1	NA	TRBD1	TGCGCCAGCAGCCTGGACAGGCGGACGCAGTATTTT	CASSLDRRTQYF
TRBJ1-1	TRBV14	once	NA	TGTGCCAGCAGCCAGTGGCGCGGATTGAACACTGAAGCTTTCTTT	CASSQWRGLNTEAFF
TRBJ1-1	TRBV9	NA	TRBD1	TGTGCCAGCACGGCAGGGGGAAGGAACACTGAAGCTTTCTTT	CASTAGGRNTEAFF
TRBJ2-1	TRBV23-1	once	NA	TGCGCCAGCACTAACCCGACGGGGAATCTAAGCTCCTACAATGAGCAGTTCTTC	CASTNPTGNLSSYNEQFF
TRBJ2-7	TRBV13	NA	TRBD2	TGTGCCAGCAAACCCCGCGGGGGTCCCCTAGACGAGCAGTACTTC	CASKPRGGPLDEQYF
TRBJ2-3	TRBV7-9	NA	NA	TGTGCCAGCAGCTTATATCCTAGCCGTTTAGGCACAGATACGCAGTATTTT	CASSLYPSRLGTDTQYF
TRBJ2-3	TRBV9	NA	NA	TGTGCCAGCAACGGGGGGCGAGACACAGATACGCAGTATTTT	CASNGGRDTDTQYF
TRBJ1-1	TRBV28	NA	TRBD1	TGTGCCAGCAAGGACAGGATGAACACTGAAGCTTTCTTT	CASKDRMNTEAFF
TRBJ2-3	TRBV4-1	NA	TRBD1	TGCGCCAGCAGCCGAGAGGGGGCCGACTCCACAGATACGCAGTATTTT	CASSREGADSTDTQYF
TRBJ2-7	TRBV7-9	few	NA	TGTGCCAGCAGTTACAACTCCTACGAGCAGTACTTC	CASSYNSYEQYF
TRBJ1-2	TRBV10-3	NA	TRBD1	TGTGCCATCAGTTCTAACAGGGGCAGTGGCTACACCTTC	CAISSNRGSGYTF
TRBJ2-1	TRBV7-9	NA	NA	TGTGCCAGCAATGAGAATGAGCAGTTCTTC	CASNENEQFF
TRBJ1-1	TRBV4-3	NA	TRBD1	TGCGCCAGCAGCCAAGTGGGACAGGACTTTGAAGCTTTCTTT	CASSQVGQDFEAFF
TRBJ1-3	TRBV7-3	NA	NA	TGTGCCAGCAGCGCCACCCCTCAGTCTGGAAACACCATATATTTT	CASSATPQSGNTIYF
TRBJ1-1	TRBV4-1	NA	TRBD1	TGCGCCAGCAGCCCGTCACAGGGGATGGGGGCTGAAGCTTTCTTT	CASSPSQGMGAEAFF
TRBJ1-6	TRBV28	NA	TRBD1	TGTGCCAGCAGTGCCACAGGGGTCAGTTCACCCCTCCACTTT	CASSATGVSSPLHF
TRBJ2-7	TRBV4-3	NA	TRBD1	TGCGCCAGCAGCCTATCCGGGACAGGGTCCCGCTACGAGCAGTACTTC	CASSLSGTGSRYEQYF
TRBJ2-3	TRBV9	NA	TRBD2	TGTGCCAGCAGCCACGGACTAACGGGGGGGCCGGATACGCAGTATTTT	CASSHGLTGGPDTQYF
TRBJ2-2	TRBV4-1	NA	NA	TGCGCCAGCAGCCCTTGGGACTGGGGAGGTACCGGGGAGCTGTTTTTT	CASSPWDWGGTGELFF
TRBJ2-4	TRBV4-3	NA	NA	TGCGCCAGCAGCCAAGTAGCTGTAGCCAAAAACATTCAGTACTTC	CASSQVAVAKNIQYF